This TCR beta chain was sequenced in a study of Tregs in tolerant kidney transplant recipients (dated by TCRdb to the late 2010s). About the full investigation: TCRbeta sequencing was used in the study to identify donor-specific regulatory T cells before combined kidney and bone marrow transplantation, and the identified cells were then tracked after transplant. Findings and caveats that apply to the study as a whole: Because the study included only a small number of patients, the results must be confirmed in larger populations and under other immunosuppression protocols. Expanding Tregs with activated donor B cells appeared to identify the most biologically relevant and donor-specific TCRbeta repertoire. For some patients, the PCR primers changed as time went on, which meant samples from those patients could not be compared with one another at the nucleotide level. Donor-specific Treg expansion exceeded global Treg expansion in tolerant patients, suggesting antigen-driven rather than nonspecific expansion. Biological reproducibility was not directly assessed, although technical replication error appeared to be minimal.

From the cysteine through the phenylalanine, the CDR3 covers 14 amino acids. Only the CDR3 portion is preserved as DNA: 42 bases, with reading frame beginning at the first base. V is cut back by 6 bases and J by 1 base, with 6 bases in the junction unmatched. Reading the germline V gene gives CDR1 SNHLY and CDR2 FYNNEI. For TCRbeta CDR3 sequencing, genomic DNA was extracted from sorted cells using the QIAGEN DNeasy Blood and Tissue Kit. High-throughput TCRbeta CDR3 sequencing was carried out commercially through immunoSEQ, with PCR amplification with bias correction and internal controls included. Per the original workflow: Unique productive TCRbeta sequences were defined by CDR3 nucleotide sequence where primers matched, and otherwise by CDR3 amino acid sequence together with Vbeta and Jbeta genes. Sorting error was corrected by removing sequences shared between sorted populations at a frequency ratio of 2:1 or less, and the remaining shared sequences were assigned to the higher population. A sequence counted as donor-reactive if, in CFSE-low cells, the sequence had a frequency of at least 0.01% and was expanded at least 5-fold compared with unstimulated cells. Repertoire divergence was quantified by Jensen-Shannon divergence using the top 100 TCRbeta sequences ranked by frequency. For samples with multiple sequencing runs, sorting error was corrected in each run separately before the runs were combined. TCRdb provides this immuneACCESS table in a form limited to in-frame rearrangements. Some clones are lacking; in checked studies, under half of them reflect an unresolved V gene, and why the rest are absent is not known. V and J calls plus clone size are reproduced from that table; the DNA served to infer D and trimming. The sample yields 65,000 or so clones; roughly 86% were counted once. 3.5% to 4% of the sample goes to the ten largest clones.

In light of the paper, this sample's time point label describes: 6 months after combined kidney and bone marrow transplant. Transplants used related donors with nonmyeloablative bone marrow transplantation; mixed chimerism was transient in the human trials. Thawed PBMCs were FACS-sorted into unstimulated Tregs (CD4+CD25+CD127-), CD4+ non-Tregs (CD4+CD25-), CD4 cells and CD8 cells. The patients were a handful of recipients of combined kidney and bone marrow transplants from the ITN036ST trial, and samples were available only for these trial subjects. Healthy control blood was processed to PBMCs by Ficoll density gradient and cryopreserved, and patient PBMCs were collected before and after transplant. For this clone: It has no known antigen specificity. No base qualities exist here, and no much larger clone lies one base off it.

The sequence came from a human patient who received a combined kidney and bone marrow transplant. Some T cells may have been brought in with the graft after a transplant. The source was CD4+ T cells from blood (PBMCs), collected 6 months after the transplant. The sequence links TRBV2 to TRBJ2-7, with 7 bases in between that match TRBD1. The nucleotide sequence reads as follows: TGTGCCAGCAGAAAGGGGGACAGTTCCTACGAGCAGTACTTC. It encodes CASRKGDSSYEQYF. Supplemented by the reference TRBV2 and TRBJ2-7 proteins around the CDR3, the complete variable domain is EPEVTQTPSHQVTQMGQEVILRCVPISNHLYFYWYRQILGQKVEFLVSFYNNEISEKSEIFDDQFSVERPDGSNFTLKIRSTKLEDSAMYFCASRKGDSSYEQYFGPGTRLTVT.